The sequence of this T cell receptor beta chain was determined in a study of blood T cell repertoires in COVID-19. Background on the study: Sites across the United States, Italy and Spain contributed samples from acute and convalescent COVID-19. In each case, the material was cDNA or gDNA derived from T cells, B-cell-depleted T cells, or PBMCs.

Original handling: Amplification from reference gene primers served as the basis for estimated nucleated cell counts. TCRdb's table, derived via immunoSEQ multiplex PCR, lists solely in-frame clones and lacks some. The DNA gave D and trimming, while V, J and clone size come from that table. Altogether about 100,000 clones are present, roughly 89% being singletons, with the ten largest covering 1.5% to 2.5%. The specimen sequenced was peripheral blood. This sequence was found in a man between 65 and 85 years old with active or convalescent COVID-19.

CDR3 in amino acids: CASSIGRGYQPQHF. As DNA, the CDR3 is TGTGCCAGTAGTATAGGACGGGGTTACCAGCCCCAGCATTTT. This rearrangement joins TRBV19 to TRBJ1-5, with D unclear. Germline assignment: CDR1 LNHDA and CDR2 SQIVND (reference sequence). Trimming took 1 base from V and 7 from J, leaving 11 bases between them. The CDR3 is made up of 14 amino acids.